This record concerns one TCR beta chain sequence. Its antigen is currently unknown. Germline V lookup: CDR1 SGDLS, CDR2 YYNGEE. This CDR3 contains 17 residues. V dropped 0 bases and J dropped 7; count of bases not matched to a gene: 4. This sample is part of a study of identical twins. Whole-study results and caveats: Cord blood's abundant beta clonotypes had fewer insertions, unlike memory repertoires.

Each CDR3 protein gets one entry after TCRdb re-called the 5' RACE reads with MiXCR. The sample yields approximately 190,000 distinct CDR3 sequences, less than 20% seen once. These data were likewise used in another study, on T cells expressing NK-cell markers. Per that paper: The CD3+CD56-NKG2C+ fraction of several donors was also led by these clonotypes. The study left the HCMV specificity of expanded NKG2C+ T cell clones unresolved.

This TCR was sampled from a woman aged 18 to 35 in good health. This rearrangement joins TRBV9 to TRBJ2-1; 16 bases map to TRBD2. The sample consisted of CD8+ T cells sorted from blood. CDR3 amino acids: CASSVGGTSGGANEQFF. DNA for the CDR3: TGTGCCAGCAGCGTAGGAGGGACTAGCGGGGGGGCGAATGAGCAGTTCTTC.